Presented here are 25 T cell receptor beta chains from one specimen sequenced in a study of shared clonotypes between healthy human individuals. Produced via immunoSEQ multiplex PCR; TCRdb's table is partial and in-frame only. Found here are fewer than 1.8 million clones, 97% to 99% of them singletons; the top ten hold 0.3% to 0.45%. The sample taken for sequencing was naive CD4+ T cells sorted from blood. Subset denoted: CD45RA+ positively selected. These receptors were taken from a man aged 25 to 40 in good health.

The CDR3 sequence is CASSRSTGSNQPQHF. The DNA for the CDR3 is TGTGCCAGCAGCCGTTCGACTGGGAGCAATCAGCCCCAGCATTTT. V usage is TRBV7-2 and J usage is TRBJ1-5; D is ambiguous. The CDR3 loop spans 15 amino acids. The germline CDR1 and CDR2 sequences are SGHTA and FQGNSA. V was pared by 5 bases and J by 1 base, with 12 bases between.

CDR3 loop: CASSTSGGTDTQYF. The CDR3 DNA reads TGTGCCAGCAGCACTAGCGGTGGCACAGATACGCAGTATTTT. This chain uses TRBV7-2 with TRBJ2-3, with 8 bases aligning to TRBD2. The germline V gene encodes CDR1 SGHTA and CDR2 FQGNSA. The V segment lost 5 bases and the J segment 1 base; nucleotides outside the gene matches: 2. There are 14 residues in the CDR3. The whole variable domain, remainder taken from reference TRBV7-2 and TRBJ2-3, is GAGVSQSPSNKVTEKGKDVELRCDPISGHTALYWYRQSLGQGLEFLIYFQGNSAPDKSGLPSDRFSAERTGGSVSTLTIQRTQQEDSAVYLCASSTSGGTDTQYFGPGTRLTVL.

This chain connects TRBV20-1 to TRBJ2-3; D ambiguous. Germline assignment: CDR1 DFQATT and CDR2 SNEGSKA (reference sequence). V lost 6 bases and J lost 2, with 6 bases in between. This CDR3 region has 11 residues. The CDR3 reads CSADLTDTQYF. Written as DNA, the CDR3 is TGCAGTGCGGACCTCACAGATACGCAGTATTTT.

Of note for this clone: One junction end disagrees with the germline gene, perhaps due to a read error. This rearrangement joins TRBV27 to TRBJ1-1; TRBD1 agrees at 9 bases. Germline V gene data show CDR1 as MNHEY and CDR2 as SMNVEV (reference sequence). CDR3 length: 14 amino acids. The CDR3 region has the DNA TGTGCCAGCAGTTTCACAGGGGGCTCGCTCTTTGTCCGATTT. Translating it yields CASSFTGGSLFVRF.

In DNA form, the CDR3 reads TGTGCCAGCAGTTTAGTAACAGGGCCGACGGACGAGCAGTACTTC. Its translation: CASSLVTGPTDEQYF. The chain is built from TRBV28 and TRBJ2-7, with D tentatively TRBD1 (6 bases). The germline V gene encodes CDR1 MDHEN and CDR2 SYDVKM. V was pared by 2 bases and J by 5 bases, with 16 bases between. The CDR3 contains 15 residues.

The chain is built from TRBV5-1 and TRBJ1-4; D perhaps matches TRBD1 (5 bases). V dropped 6 bases and J dropped 0 bases, with 9 bases sitting between them. This CDR3 contains 14 residues. The germline CDR1 and CDR2 sequences are SGHRS and YFSETQ. The CDR3 protein is CASTQGPTNEKLFF. In nucleotides, the CDR3 is TGCGCCAGCACCCAGGGTCCAACTAATGAAAAACTGTTTTTT. Full variable domain (outside the CDR3, taken from reference TRBV5-1 and TRBJ1-4): KAGVTQTPRYLIKTRGQQVTLSCSPISGHRSVSWYQQTPGQGLQFLFEYFSETQRNKGNFPGRFSGRQFSNSRSEMNVSTLELGDSALYLCASTQGPTNEKLFFGSGTQLSVL.

J is TRBJ2-1 and V is TRBV18; TRBD2 aligns across 8 bases. Germline CDR1 is KGHSH and CDR2 is LQKENI. Trimming cost V 3 bases and J 0 bases; bases outside gene matches: 10. This CDR3 region has 18 residues. CDR3 DNA sequence: TGTGCCAGCTCACCCTTTACTAGCGGATCAAGCTCCTACAATGAGCAGTTCTTC. It is translated as CASSPFTSGSSSYNEQFF.

The chain couples TRBV10-3 to TRBJ2-1; possible D gene TRBD1, 5 bases. CDR3 length: 14 amino acids. Germline CDR1 is ENHRY and CDR2 is SYGVKD. Trimming removed 7 bases at V and 2 bases at J, with 12 bases between. The CDR3 here is CAINTGGTYNEQFF. The CDR3 coding sequence is TGTGCCATCAATACAGGCGGAACCTACAATGAGCAGTTCTTC.

As regards this clone: Other DNA sequences in this sample translate to the same CDR3. The chain combines TRBV5-4 with TRBJ2-7, with D unresolved. Per the germline V gene, CDR1 is SGHNT and CDR2 is YYREEE (reference sequence). V gave up 0 bases and J gave up 3 bases, with 10 bases separating them. The CDR3 has 14 amino acids. Here the CDR3 reads CASSLEGTSYEQYF. Written as DNA, the CDR3 is TGTGCCAGCAGCTTGGAAGGCACGAGCTACGAGCAGTACTTC.

Points on this clone: Other DNA sequences in the sample encode the same CDR3. The chain links TRBV7-9 to TRBJ1-3; 7 bases match TRBD1. V shed 8 bases and J 3 bases; nucleotides not matched to a gene: 10. In germline, CDR1 is SEHNR, CDR2 FQNEAQ (reference sequence). The CDR3 is 15 amino acids. CDR3 nucleotide sequence: TGTGCCAGCTCCTCCCCGGGGGACAGTGGAAACACCATATATTTT. It specifies CASSSPGDSGNTIYF.

The V and J genes are TRBV4-3 and TRBJ2-2, with 13 bases identical to TRBD2. Germline V lookup: CDR1 LGHNA, CDR2 YSLEER. This CDR3 comprises 20 residues. The trim removed 0 bases at V and 0 bases at J, leaving 7 bases unmatched. The CDR3 loop reads CASSQEVRLAGGSNTGELFF. CDR3 sequence (DNA): TGCGCCAGCAGCCAAGAAGTCAGACTAGCGGGAGGTTCGAACACCGGGGAGCTGTTTTTT.

This clone was found once. The chain uses TRBV5-6 and TRBJ2-7, with 7 bases lining up with TRBD2. Trimming at V came to 4 bases and at J to 1 base, leaving 8 bases not matched to a gene. CDR3 length equals 15 residues. CDR1 is SGHDT, CDR2 YYEEEE, per germline. The CDR3 DNA follows: TGTGCCAGCAGCCGGGGAGGGTTCGGTTCCTACGAGCAGTACTTC. This encodes CASSRGGFGSYEQYF.

This clone was counted a single time. The CDR3 reads CASSPLAAFSYNEQFF. In nucleotides, the CDR3 is TGTGCCAGCAGTCCGCTAGCGGCCTTCTCCTACAATGAGCAGTTCTTC. The rearrangement joins TRBV27 to TRBJ2-1, with 7 bases that match TRBD2. With 5 bases clipped from V and 0 bases from J, the junction kept 7 bases outside the gene matches. This CDR3 contains 16 residues. The germline V gene has CDR1 MNHEY and CDR2 SMNVEV (reference sequence).

The V and J genes are TRBV30 and TRBJ2-3, with 10 bases that match TRBD2. V gave up 4 bases and J gave up 0 bases; unmatched junction bases: 4. The CDR3 is 15 residues long. The germline V gene encodes CDR1 GTSNPN and CDR2 SVGIG (reference sequence). The DNA for the CDR3 is TGTGCCTGGACTAGCGGGAGAACAAGCACAGATACGCAGTATTTT. It translates to CAWTSGRTSTDTQYF.

Here the CDR3 DNA reads TGTGCCAGCAGTTTTCGTCCGGTGAGCTCCTACAATGAGCAGTTCTTC. Its translation is CASSFRPVSSYNEQFF. The chain combines TRBV27 with TRBJ2-1; D not resolved. There are 16 residues in the CDR3. The V gene lost 3 bases and the J gene lost 0 bases, with 12 bases spanning the gap. Germline V gene sequence: CDR1 MNHEY, CDR2 SMNVEV (reference sequence).

This chain's CDR3 is CASSRRGGRFPYQETQYF. The CDR3 coding sequence is TGTGCCAGCAGCCGAAGAGGGGGGCGCTTCCCCTATCAAGAGACCCAGTACTTC. The chain employs TRBV7-9 and TRBJ2-5, with D perhaps given as TRBD1 or TRBD2 (6 bases each). V was trimmed by 5 bases and J by 2 bases, leaving 24 bases between them. Germline V gives CDR1 SEHNR, CDR2 FQNEAQ (reference sequence). The length of the CDR3 is 18 residues.

The chain couples TRBV6-1 to TRBJ2-7; 7 nucleotides match TRBD1. The V segment lost 6 bases and the J segment 4 bases; nucleotides outside the gene matches: 9. CDR3 length equals 14 residues. Germline-derived CDR1 and CDR2 are MNHNS and SASEGT. The chain's CDR3 is CASSHRDSLYEQYF. The CDR3 nucleotides are TGTGCCAGCAGCCATCGGGACAGTTTATACGAGCAGTACTTC.

This rearrangement joins TRBV5-1 to TRBJ2-7, with D possibly TRBD2 on 5 matching bases. V was cut by 0 bases and J by 4 bases, with 14 bases left in between. Per germline, CDR1 SGHRS and CDR2 YFSETQ. The CDR3 runs to 15 residues. This chain's CDR3 is CASSLALGSRYEQYF. The CDR3 bases are TGCGCCAGCAGCTTGGCCTTGGGGAGTAGGTACGAGCAGTACTTC.

CDR3 in DNA: TGTGCCAGCAGCGCCGGGATCAGGGGGCTGGAGGCCCAGCATTTT. Translating gives CASSAGIRGLEAQHF. The J gene is TRBJ1-5, the V gene TRBV11-2, with TRBD1 matching over 8 bases. Germline loops: CDR1 SGHAT, CDR2 FQNNGV. With 5 bases clipped from V and 11 bases from J, the junction kept 14 bases outside the gene matches. The CDR3 consists of 15 residues.

The chain uses TRBV15 and TRBJ1-4, with 12 bases lining up with TRBD1. CDR1 is LNHNV, CDR2 YYDKDF, per germline (reference sequence). The CDR3 spans 15 residues. Unmatched junction bases numbered 3, after V lost 2 bases and J lost 8 bases. The CDR3: CATSRTGTGGEKLFF. The CDR3 DNA reads TGTGCCACCAGCAGAACCGGGACAGGGGGCGAAAAACTGTTTTTT. The whole variable domain, remainder taken from reference TRBV15 and TRBJ1-4, is DAMVIQNPRYQVTQFGKPVTLSCSQTLNHNVMYWYQQKSSQAPKLLFHYYDKDFNNEADTPDNFQSRRPNTSFCFLDIRSPGLGDTAMYLCATSRTGTGGEKLFFGSGTQLSVL.

The chain combines TRBV11-2 with TRBJ2-5, with 9 nucleotides matching TRBD1. The germline V gene has CDR1 SGHAT and CDR2 FQNNGV. The CDR3 spans 16 residues. J was trimmed by 7 bases and V by 1 base; bases with no gene match: 10. The CDR3 nucleotides are TGTGCCAGCAGCTTAGCTCCGAACAGGGGGCTGGGGACCCAGTACTTC. This translates into CASSLAPNRGLGTQYF.

This clone has a single count. V usage is TRBV4-3 and J usage is TRBJ2-1; maybe TRBD2 (6 bases). Deletions cut 0 bases from V and 7 bases from J, with 19 bases between. This CDR3 is built from 17 residues. Germline V gene lookup returns CDR1 LGHNA and CDR2 YSLEER. The CDR3: CASSQDRPGVVRNEQFF. For the CDR3, the DNA is TGCGCCAGCAGCCAAGATCGGCCGGGGGTTGTTAGAAATGAGCAGTTCTTC.

The chain couples TRBV5-6 to TRBJ2-7, with D possibly matching TRBD2 (5 bases). Germline V gives CDR1 SGHDT, CDR2 YYEEEE. The CDR3 runs 14 residues. With 1 base removed from V and 3 bases from J, the gap between germline ends came to 11 bases. The CDR3 loop is CASSLRGADYEQYF. CDR3 nucleotides: TGTGCCAGCAGCTTGCGGGGTGCAGACTACGAGCAGTACTTC.

The chain links TRBV11-2 to TRBJ2-1; TRBD2 might be the D (6 bases). The germline V gene has CDR1 SGHAT and CDR2 FQNNGV. This CDR3 comprises 15 residues. With 5 bases removed from V and 5 bases from J, the gap between germline ends came to 16 bases. CDR3 nucleotides: TGTGCCAGCAGCCCTATAACGGGAGCGAACAATGAGCAGTTCTTC. As protein: CASSPITGANNEQFF.

The chain combines TRBV2 with TRBJ2-5; D remains unclear. Germline V gene sequence: CDR1 SNHLY, CDR2 FYNNEI. V was clipped by 5 bases and J by 5 bases, with 6 bases between them. CDR3 size: 11 residues. The CDR3 here is CASSPPETQYF. CDR3 in DNA: TGTGCCAGCAGTCCCCCGGAGACCCAGTACTTC.